These 29 T cell receptor beta chains came from one sample sequenced in a study of response to subunit inactivated influenza vaccine. TCRdb analysed the RT-PCR reads with MiXCR anew, one entry per CDR3 protein. The data contain about 540,000 distinct CDR3 sequences, approximately 20% of them seen just once; the ten biggest clones take up 2.5% to 3%. This sample also appeared in a second study, on T cells expressing NK-cell markers. That publication notes: With UMIs, 5'RACE template switching was used to make TCR beta cDNA.

The sample was CD4+ T cells sorted from PBMCs, taken 11 to 12 days after vaccination. These receptors originate from a man aged 50 to 59 who received an inactivated influenza vaccine.

This chain uses TRBV6-5 with TRBJ2-3; 7 bases fit TRBD1. The CDR3 is 15 residues long. V shed 0 bases and J 5 bases; nucleotides not matched to a gene: 5. Germline CDR1 is MNHEY and CDR2 is SVGAGI. The CDR3 sequence is CASSYSDRVKDTQYF. As DNA, the CDR3 is TGTGCCAGCAGTTACTCCGACAGGGTTAAAGATACGCAGTATTTT.

This clonotype came up a few times. The gene calls are TRBV6-2 or TRBV6-3 and TRBJ2-2; 8 bases align to TRBD1. V shed 6 bases, J shed 4 bases, and the junction held 4 bases outside the gene matches. Germline CDR1 MNHEY, CDR2 SVGEGT. The CDR3 sequence is 14 residues long. The CDR3 DNA is TGTGCCAGCAGATCAGACAGGGGCACCGGGGAGCTGTTTTTT. Translation gives CASRSDRGTGELFF.

Ten or more counts support this clonotype. The junction departs from the called germline gene at one end, perhaps through a read error. The chain joins TRBV28 to TRBJ2-7; perhaps TRBD2 as D (7 bases). CDR1 and CDR2 (germline): MDHEN, SYDVKM. This CDR3 is 11 amino acids long. The DNA of the CDR3 is TGTGCCAGCAGCTCACAGGGAGGGTGGTCCTTC. It specifies CASSSQGGWSF.

This clonotype was seen only a few times. The chain recombines TRBV20-1 with TRBJ2-5, with TRBD1 matching over 7 bases. V shed 6 bases and J 3 bases; nucleotides not matched to a gene: 10. This CDR3 is built from 14 residues. CDR1 and CDR2 (germline): DFQATT, SNEGSKA (reference sequence). CDR3 nucleotides: TGCAGTGCCTTGCTCCCCCAGGGGGAAGAGACCCAGTACTTC. Residues: CSALLPQGEETQYF.

The V call is TRBV7-8, the J call TRBJ2-1; either TRBD1 or TRBD2 may supply D (5 bases each). Germline CDR1 reads SGHVS; CDR2 reads FQNEAQ. The CDR3 contains 13 residues. Trimming took 5 bases from V and 7 from J, leaving 12 bases between them. The CDR3 spells CASSRGSRNEQFF. The CDR3 DNA reads TGTGCCAGCAGCCGGGGCTCGAGAAATGAGCAGTTCTTC.

There are a few counts of this clonotype. The gene calls are TRBV11-3 and TRBJ2-3; the D call may be TRBD1 or TRBD2 (5 bases each). This CDR3 spans 15 amino acids. Germline V gene lookup returns CDR1 SGHNT and CDR2 YENEEA. V lost 6 bases, J lost 0 bases, and 13 bases lay in between. The DNA of the CDR3 is TGTGCCAGCAGTGGTGGGGGATCTAGCACAGATACGCAGTATTTT. Protein: CASSGGGSSTDTQYF.

This chain uses TRBV9 with TRBJ2-1; possible D gene TRBD2, 5 bases. Germline CDR1 reads SGDLS; CDR2 reads YYNGEE. The ends were cut back, 4 bases at V and 0 bases at J, with 14 bases in the middle. CDR3 length: 16 amino acids. The CDR3 sequence: CASSPQRWSSYNEQFF. CDR3 nucleotides: TGTGCCAGCAGCCCACAGCGGTGGAGCTCCTACAATGAGCAGTTCTTC.

The chain uses TRBV12-3 or TRBV12-4 and TRBJ1-5; D is possibly TRBD1 (6 bases). The CDR3 length is 14 residues. V gave up 5 bases and J gave up 6 bases, with 14 bases separating them. This chain's CDR3 is CASSPGVKGQPQHF. The CDR3 coding sequence is TGTGCCAGCAGTCCAGGGGTAAAGGGTCAGCCCCAGCATTTT.

This clonotype was recorded at least ten times. The rearrangement joins TRBV5-1 to TRBJ2-7, with TRBD1 matching 10 bases. V lost 2 bases to trimming and J lost 3 bases; unmatched junction nucleotides: 5. Germline CDR1 reads SGHRS; CDR2 reads YFSETQ. This CDR3 is 15 amino acids long. This CDR3 is CASSFQTGGLYEQYF. The CDR3 region has the DNA TGCGCCAGCAGCTTCCAGACAGGGGGCCTCTACGAGCAGTACTTC.

The chain uses TRBV6-1 and TRBJ1-6; TRBD1 is a possible D gene (5 bases). Per germline, CDR1 MNHNS and CDR2 SASEGT. The V and J ends lost 0 bases and 7 bases respectively, with 10 bases between them. This CDR3 is built from 15 residues. The CDR3 sequence is CASSEALGRNSPLHF. The CDR3 DNA sequence: TGTGCCAGCAGTGAAGCACTGGGACGAAATTCACCCCTCCACTTT.

This clonotype has at least ten counts. The chain employs TRBV29-1 and TRBJ2-3; possible D gene TRBD2, 5 bases. Germline CDR1 SQVTM, CDR2 ANQGSEA. Between the trimmed V and J ends, which lost 0 bases and 7 bases, there was a span of 11 bases. The length of the CDR3 is 13 residues. CDR3 nucleotide sequence: TGCAGCGTTGAAGAGGCGGGTCGGAATACGCAGTATTTT. It yields the protein CSVEEAGRNTQYF.

V is TRBV9 and J is TRBJ2-1; 7 bases match TRBD1. The CDR3 is 15 amino acids. V lost 3 bases to trimming and J lost 2 bases; unmatched junction nucleotides: 5. Germline CDR1 reads SGDLS; CDR2 reads YYNGEE. CDR3: CASSARDRPYNEQFF. Here the CDR3 DNA reads TGTGCCAGCAGCGCCCGGGACAGACCCTACAATGAGCAGTTCTTC.

Here the CDR3 reads CASSLSWWEADTQYF. CDR3 bases: TGTGCCAGCAGTTTATCTTGGTGGGAGGCAGATACGCAGTATTTT. The chain joins TRBV27 to TRBJ2-3; the D gene is possibly TRBD2 (6 bases). The V end lost 0 bases, the J end lost 4 bases, and 11 bases lay between the germline ends. The CDR3 contains 15 residues. Germline V gives CDR1 MNHEY, CDR2 SMNVEV (reference sequence).

The chain recombines TRBV6-2 or TRBV6-3 with TRBJ1-5; 7 nucleotides align to TRBD1. Looked up from germline, CDR1 is MNHEY and CDR2 is SVGEGT. This CDR3 spans 13 amino acids. The V gene end was trimmed by 8 bases and the J gene end by 10 bases; junction bases not matched to a gene: 11. CDR3: CASGSPGGTPQHF. DNA for the CDR3: TGTGCCAGCGGATCGCCAGGGGGAACCCCCCAGCATTTT.

This clonotype has just a few counts. The V call is TRBV10-3, the J call TRBJ1-2; 7 bases map to TRBD1. The CDR3 runs 13 residues. The V segment lost 3 bases and the J segment 6 bases; nucleotides outside the gene matches: 4. Looked up from germline, CDR1 is ENHRY and CDR2 is SYGVKD. CDR3 nucleotides: TGTGCCATCAGTGAACAGGGGACGGATGGCTACACCTTC. Translated, it gives CAISEQGTDGYTF.

V is TRBV27 and J is TRBJ2-1; 8 bases are a match to TRBD2. This CDR3 is built from 13 residues. The ends lost 7 bases at V and 9 bases at J; junction bases unmatched: 8. Germline CDR1 and CDR2: MNHEY and SMNVEV (reference sequence). CDR3 sequence (DNA): TGTGCCAGCACACTAGTGGCGGGAGGTGAGCAGTTCTTC. Translated, it gives CASTLVAGGEQFF.

The gene calls are TRBV7-9 and TRBJ2-4; possibly TRBD2 for D (5 bases). Germline-derived CDR1 and CDR2 are SEHNR and FQNEAQ (reference sequence). V shed 5 bases and J shed 0 bases, with 11 bases lying between them. This CDR3 has 15 amino acids. CDR3 in amino acids: CASSPDGLAKNIQYF. CDR3 sequence (DNA): TGTGCCAGCAGCCCGGATGGACTAGCCAAAAACATTCAGTACTTC.

V gene TRBV16 combines with J gene TRBJ2-7; D is undetermined. Trimming pared 2 bases from V and 2 bases from J, leaving 16 bases between. Germline V gives CDR1 KGHSY, CDR2 FQNENV. The CDR3 totals 16 residues. Here the CDR3 DNA reads TGTGCCAGCAGCCAAGTAACCCCTCCGGATCCCTACGAGCAGTACTTC. Protein: CASSQVTPPDPYEQYF.

This clonotype was counted at least ten times. V usage is TRBV10-3 and J usage is TRBJ2-5, with D unclear. Germline-derived CDR1 and CDR2 are ENHRY and SYGVKD. With 7 bases removed from V and 2 bases from J, the gap between germline ends came to 11 bases. This CDR3 contains 13 residues. The DNA of the CDR3 is TGTGCCATCACGGCTACTCCGCAAGAGACCCAGTACTTC. Protein: CAITATPQETQYF.

This clonotype was observed a handful of times. V gene TRBV5-6 combines with J gene TRBJ2-2, with a weak D call TRBD2 (6 bases). Germline values: CDR1 SGHDT, CDR2 YYEEEE. This CDR3 comprises 15 residues. Deletions cut 4 bases from V and 6 bases from J, with 16 bases between. For the CDR3, the DNA is TGTGCCAGCAGCCTCCCTGGGGGGAATCCCGGGGAGCTGTTTTTT. Residues: CASSLPGGNPGELFF.

This rearrangement joins TRBV5-1 to TRBJ2-2, with D perhaps given as TRBD1 or TRBD2 (6 bases each). Trimming shortened V by 1 base and J by 3 bases, and 10 bases separated the two germline ends. The CDR3 covers 15 residues. Germline V gene lookup returns CDR1 SGHRS and CDR2 YFSETQ. The CDR3 here is CASSLRGDDTGELFF. As DNA, the CDR3 is TGCGCCAGCAGCTTGAGGGGGGACGACACCGGGGAGCTGTTTTTT.

This chain uses TRBV20-1 with TRBJ1-6; TRBD1 matches at 7 bases. CDR1 DFQATT and CDR2 SNEGSKA come from the germline V gene (reference sequence). The CDR3 spans 14 residues. The junction had 5 bases not matched to a gene; V was cut back by 2 bases and J by 7 bases. CDR3 nucleotide sequence: TGCAGTGCTAGACGGACAGGAGAGAATTCACCCCTCCACTTT. Amino acids: CSARRTGENSPLHF.

This clonotype was detected only a few times. The chain carries TRBV4-2 and TRBJ2-3; TRBD1 aligns across 9 bases. V was clipped by 0 bases and J by 2 bases; unmatched bases: 6. Germline-derived CDR1 and CDR2 are LGHNA and YNFKEQ. The CDR3 runs to 17 residues. CDR3: CASSQDMTGGPTDTQYF. CDR3 in DNA: TGTGCCAGCAGCCAAGATATGACAGGGGGACCCACAGATACGCAGTATTTT.

The chain uses TRBV7-2 and TRBJ2-3; D unclear. Germline CDR1 and CDR2: SGHTA and FQGNSA. Trimming took 5 bases from V and 2 from J, leaving 5 bases between them. The CDR3 is 12 residues long. DNA of the CDR3: TGTGCCAGCAGCAAATACACAGATACGCAGTATTTT. This codes for CASSKYTDTQYF.

The V gene is TRBV12-3 or TRBV12-4, the J gene TRBJ1-1; D unclear. Trimming shortened V by 1 base and J by 7 bases, and 10 bases separated the two germline ends. The CDR3 has 13 residues. CDR3 residues: CASSLGQVIEAFF. CDR3 DNA sequence: TGTGCCAGCAGTTTAGGGCAGGTAATTGAAGCTTTCTTT.

J is TRBJ2-5 and V is TRBV10-3; D gene ambiguous. Germline-derived CDR1 and CDR2 are ENHRY and SYGVKD. CDR3 length: 13 residues. Trimming removed 6 bases at V and 5 bases at J, with 13 bases between. CDR3 bases: TGTGCCATCAGCCCGGGTCTAGTTGAGACCCAGTACTTC. Translating it yields CAISPGLVETQYF.

The chain recombines TRBV20-1 with TRBJ1-5; 9 bases are shared with TRBD1. The CDR3 covers 13 residues. The V gene's germline CDR1 is DFQATT and CDR2 SNEGSKA (reference sequence). V lost 5 bases to trimming and J lost 7 bases; unmatched junction nucleotides: 6. CDR3 coding DNA: TGCAGTGCTCCGGACAGGGGAAACCAGCCCCAGCATTTT. It yields the protein CSAPDRGNQPQHF.

The sample holds a few counts of this clonotype. This chain links TRBV20-1 with TRBJ2-7, with 8 bases identical to TRBD2. CDR1 is DFQATT, CDR2 SNEGSKA, per germline (reference sequence). The CDR3 spans 14 residues. J was trimmed by 5 bases and V by 7 bases; bases with no gene match: 13. Here the CDR3 DNA reads TGCAGTGTCAGTGGAGGACTAGCAACCGACGAGCAGTACTTC. Its protein product is CSVSGGLATDEQYF.

This clonotype has more than one count but fewer than ten. The chain joins TRBV5-6 to TRBJ1-1, with 7 bases matching TRBD1. Germline V gene lookup returns CDR1 SGHDT and CDR2 YYEEEE. This CDR3 is 14 amino acids long. Germline trimming cut 3 bases from V and 7 bases from J; bases unmatched to any gene: 9. In DNA form, the CDR3 reads TGTGCCAGCAGCTCGACCAACAGGGGTCTTGAAGCTTTCTTT. Protein sequence: CASSSTNRGLEAFF. Complete variable domain (other parts from reference TRBV5-6 and TRBJ1-1): DAGVTQSPTHLIKTRGQQVTLRCSPKSGHDTVSWYQQALGQGPQFIFQYYEEEERQRGNFPDRFSGHQFPNYSSELNVNALLLGDSALYLCASSSTNRGLEAFFGQGTRLTVV.